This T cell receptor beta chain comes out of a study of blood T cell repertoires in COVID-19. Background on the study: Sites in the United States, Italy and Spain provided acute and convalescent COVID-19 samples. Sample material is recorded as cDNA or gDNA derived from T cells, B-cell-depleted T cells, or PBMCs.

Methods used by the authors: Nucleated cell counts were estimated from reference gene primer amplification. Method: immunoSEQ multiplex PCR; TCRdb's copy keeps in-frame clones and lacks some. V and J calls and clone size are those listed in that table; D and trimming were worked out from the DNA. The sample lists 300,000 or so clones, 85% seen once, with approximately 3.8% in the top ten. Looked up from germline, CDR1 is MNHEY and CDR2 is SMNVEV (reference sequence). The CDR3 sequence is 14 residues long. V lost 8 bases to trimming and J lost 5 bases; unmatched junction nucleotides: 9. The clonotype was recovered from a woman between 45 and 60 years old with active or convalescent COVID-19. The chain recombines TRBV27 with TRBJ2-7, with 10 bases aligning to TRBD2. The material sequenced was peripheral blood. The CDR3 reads CASRKSGRADEQYF. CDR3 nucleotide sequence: TGTGCCAGCCGAAAGAGCGGGAGGGCCGACGAGCAGTACTTC.